This TCR beta chain was sequenced during a study of blood T cell repertoires in COVID-19. This CDR3 has 12 residues. Trimming took off 7 bases at V and 3 bases at J, with 6 bases between the two ends. Original processing methods: Estimates of nucleated cell counts were drawn from the amplification of reference gene primers. TCRdb's table, derived via immunoSEQ multiplex PCR, lists solely in-frame clones and lacks some. D and trimming were read from the DNA, whereas the V and J calls and clone size are those reported in that table. The sample lists some 70,000 clones, just under 80% occurring once. This TCR was recovered from a woman aged 55-70 years with acute or convalescent COVID-19. This chain uses TRBV12-3 or TRBV12-4 with TRBJ2-2, with D possibly TRBD1 on 5 matching bases. Input material: peripheral blood. The CDR3 DNA is TGTGCCAGCAACAGGCACACCGGGGAGCTGTTTTTT. This encodes CASNRHTGELFF.